This TCR beta chain was documented in a study of cytomegalovirus exposure and HLA in healthy donors. Findings of the study overall: A later analysis found first-cohort TCR clusters tended to co-occur in the 90 to 150 validation repertoires. It was reportedly the case that the classifier diagnosed cytomegalovirus status with high specificity and sensitivity.

The data were produced by immunoSEQ multiplex PCR, yet TCRdb's version contains in-frame clones alone and is incomplete. Here the sample spans 200,000 to 300,000 clones, more than 85% being singletons. The length of the CDR3 is 13 residues. The germline V gene has CDR1 SGHNT and CDR2 YYREEE (reference sequence). The V gene lost 7 bases and the J gene lost 7 bases, with 14 bases spanning the gap. For this clone: Its cognate antigen is unknown.

Separation from the roughly 700-subject first cohort characterized the roughly 120-subject validation cohort, to which the donors belonged. Sequenced: PBMCs. The sequence was collected from a man between 18 and 29 years old in good health and CMV-seropositive. The genes are TRBV5-4 and TRBJ2-2, with D possibly being TRBD1 or TRBD2 (6 bases each). CDR3 protein: CASATEGGGELFF. The CDR3 DNA follows: TGTGCCAGCGCGACGGAGGGGGGCGGGGAGCTGTTTTTT.